This TCR beta chain was identified in a study of T cell responses to AZD1222 COVID-19 vaccine. Clones were sequenced by immunoSEQ multiplex PCR, and TCRdb holds only the in-frame ones, with some missing. Here the sample spans 83,000 or so clones, more than 75% being singletons. Germline CDR1 reads SGHRS; CDR2 reads YFSETQ. The germline V and J ends were trimmed by 5 bases and 6 bases, with 17 bases remaining between them. This CDR3 spans 15 amino acids. With respect to this clone: Its antigen is undetermined.

Study observations and caveats: There were repertoire samples only from the period after the peak T cell response. Clonal diversity was possibly underestimated, and white British individuals and females predominated among donors. The number of AZD1222 recipients seropositive at baseline was only five to seven. CD4 TCRs covered the whole spike, strongest at regions 160-218 and 743-854.

The specimen was peripheral blood, collected on day 0 of MenACWY control vaccination. J is TRBJ2-2 and V is TRBV5-1; D is ambiguous. This clonotype was sampled from an adult in good health. This CDR3 reads CASRPNSGYPGELFF. CDR3 in DNA: TGCGCCAGCAGACCTAATAGTGGGTACCCCGGGGAGCTGTTTTTT.